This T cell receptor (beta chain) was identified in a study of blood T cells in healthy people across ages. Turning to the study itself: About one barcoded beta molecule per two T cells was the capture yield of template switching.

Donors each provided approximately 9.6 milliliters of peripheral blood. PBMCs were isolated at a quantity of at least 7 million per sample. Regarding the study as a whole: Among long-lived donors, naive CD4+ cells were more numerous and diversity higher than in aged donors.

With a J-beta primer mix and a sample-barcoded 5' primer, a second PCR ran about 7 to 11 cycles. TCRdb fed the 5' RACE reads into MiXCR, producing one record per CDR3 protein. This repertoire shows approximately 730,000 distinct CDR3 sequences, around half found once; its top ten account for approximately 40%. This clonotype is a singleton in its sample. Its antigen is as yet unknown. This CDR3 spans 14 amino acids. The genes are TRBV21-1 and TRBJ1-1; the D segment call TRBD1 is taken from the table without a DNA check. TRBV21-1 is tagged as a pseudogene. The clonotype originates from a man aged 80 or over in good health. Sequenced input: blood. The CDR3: CASSTETGRPEAFF. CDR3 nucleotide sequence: TGTGCCAGCAGCACCGAGACAGGTAGACCTGAAGCTTTCTTT.